These 30 T cell receptor beta chains share one sample of origin, sequenced in a study of neoadjuvant nivolumab and ipilimumab in lung cancer (dated by TCRdb to 2018 to 2021). What the time point label conveys for this sample: at surgical resection after neoadjuvant nivolumab +/- ipilimumab. The protocol used for the library was the immunoSEQ multiplex PCR assay. TCRdb provides this immuneACCESS table in a form limited to in-frame rearrangements. Some clones are lacking; in checked studies, under half of them reflect an unresolved V gene, and why the rest are absent is not known. In this sample the table shows 30,000 or so clones, more than 85% of which occur a single time. Around 2.2% of the sample is taken by the ten largest. Sequenced here: peripheral blood, sampled after neoadjuvant nivolumab, alone or with ipilimumab, at or shortly before surgery. These receptors came from an adult with non-small cell lung cancer.

This sequence joins TRBV28 and TRBJ1-1; possibly TRBD1 for D (6 bases). This CDR3 is built from 13 residues. V was shortened by 6 bases and J by 4 bases, with 12 bases between the two germline ends. Germline CDR1 reads MDHEN; CDR2 reads SYDVKM. CDR3 region: CASRLTQGTEAFF. CDR3 DNA: TGTGCCAGCAGGCTTACACAGGGCACTGAAGCTTTCTTT.

In DNA form, the CDR3 reads TGTGCCAGCAGCCGTGGAGACTCTGGGGCCAACGTCCTGACTTTC. Its protein product is CASSRGDSGANVLTF. The V gene is TRBV6-1, the J gene TRBJ2-6, with D unresolved. Germline V gene lookup returns CDR1 MNHNS and CDR2 SASEGT. The CDR3 totals 15 residues. Trimming took off 6 bases at V and 0 bases at J, with 9 bases between the two ends.

The genes are TRBV6-1 and TRBJ2-7; D may be TRBD1 (6 bases). From germline, CDR1 is MNHNS and CDR2 SASEGT. Trimming took 9 bases from V and 3 from J, leaving 18 bases between them. This CDR3 has 14 residues. In DNA form, the CDR3 reads TGTGCCAGTACCGCCAGGGACACCCTCTACGAGCAGTACTTC. This gives the protein CASTARDTLYEQYF.

CDR3 region: CASSNRVGTEKLFF. The CDR3 DNA is TGTGCCAGTAGTAATAGGGTAGGAACTGAAAAACTGTTTTTT. The V gene is TRBV19, the J gene TRBJ1-4, with no clear D. V lost 4 bases to trimming and J lost 7 bases, with 13 bases between them. Germline V lookup: CDR1 LNHDA, CDR2 SQIVND (reference sequence). The CDR3 spans 14 residues.

The chain uses TRBV6-1 and TRBJ1-2; D is perhaps TRBD1 (5 bases). V lost 3 bases to trimming and J lost 6 bases, with 14 bases between them. In germline, CDR1 is MNHNS, CDR2 SASEGT. This CDR3 contains 14 residues. CDR3 DNA sequence: TGTGCCAGCAGTGAGGGGTGGGGCGGCAATGGCTACACCTTC. Translating gives CASSEGWGGNGYTF.

The CDR3 coding sequence is TGTGCCAGCAGCTTGGCGGGTGGGCACTATAGCAATCAGCCCCAGCATTTT. It is translated as CASSLAGGHYSNQPQHF. The chain couples TRBV5-6 to TRBJ1-5; no clear D gene. The V gene lost 0 bases and the J gene lost 0 bases, with 13 bases spanning the gap. CDR1 SGHDT and CDR2 YYEEEE come from the germline V gene. The CDR3 is 17 residues long.

Points on this clone: Sequence at one end of the junction differs from germline and may be a read error. The CDR3 nucleotides read TGCAGTACTAGTGGTAACACTGAAGCTTTCTTT. Its protein product is CSTSGNTEAFF. V gene TRBV20-1 combines with J gene TRBJ1-1; D is ambiguous. The V gene's germline CDR1 is DFQATT and CDR2 SNEGSKA (reference sequence). The CDR3 contains 11 residues.

The CDR3 reads CASNWGTDQPQHF. Here the CDR3 DNA reads TGTGCCAGTAATTGGGGGACGGATCAGCCCCAGCATTTT. J is TRBJ1-5 and V is TRBV19, with D perhaps TRBD1 (5 bases). The CDR3 covers 13 residues. Trimming stripped 7 bases from V and 5 bases from J, with 12 bases between. In germline, CDR1 is LNHDA, CDR2 SQIVND (reference sequence).

This chain connects TRBV7-9 to TRBJ1-1; no clear D. The CDR3 sequence is 15 residues long. V was pared by 4 bases and J by 0 bases, with 12 bases between. CDR1 and CDR2 (germline): SEHNR, FQNEAQ (reference sequence). CDR3 sequence reads: CASSYYGQLNTEAFF. The CDR3 DNA reads TGTGCCAGCAGCTACTATGGGCAGTTGAACACTGAAGCTTTCTTT.

The chain is built from TRBV11-3 and TRBJ2-3, with a possible D match to TRBD1 (5 bases). The CDR3 covers 13 residues. Germline CDR1 SGHNT, CDR2 YENEEA. Trimming left V 0 bases short and J 8 bases short, with 9 bases between. The CDR3 nucleotides read TGTGCCAGCAGCTTAGATCTTGGGGCTACGCAGTATTTT. Protein product: CASSLDLGATQYF.

This chain connects TRBV5-1 to TRBJ2-5; D tentatively fits TRBD1 or TRBD2 (5 bases each). The CDR3 loop spans 16 amino acids. The V gene's germline CDR1 is SGHRS and CDR2 YFSETQ. Trimming stripped 0 bases from V and 1 base from J, with 13 bases between. The CDR3 here is CASSLDRGPSQETQYF. DNA of the CDR3: TGCGCCAGCAGCTTGGATCGGGGACCCAGCCAAGAGACCCAGTACTTC. Combining the CDR3 with reference TRBV5-1 and TRBJ2-5 gives the whole variable domain KAGVTQTPRYLIKTRGQQVTLSCSPISGHRSVSWYQQTPGQGLQFLFEYFSETQRNKGNFPGRFSGRQFSNSRSEMNVSTLELGDSALYLCASSLDRGPSQETQYFGPGTRLLVL.

The chain joins TRBV7-2 to TRBJ2-3; the D gene could be TRBD1 or TRBD2 (5 bases each). CDR1 and CDR2 from the germline V gene are SGHTA and FQGNSA. The CDR3 has 15 residues. The V gene lost 1 base and the J gene lost 3 bases, with 11 bases spanning the gap. The CDR3 is CASSLGDGLTDTQYF. CDR3 DNA: TGTGCCAGCAGCTTAGGGGACGGCTTGACAGATACGCAGTATTTT.

The V and J genes are TRBV2 and TRBJ2-1; perhaps TRBD2 as D (6 bases). Germline loops: CDR1 SNHLY, CDR2 FYNNEI. Between the trimmed V and J ends, which lost 4 bases and 9 bases, there was a span of 16 bases. This CDR3 spans 14 amino acids. This CDR3 reads CASSVGSAGSEQFF. In DNA form, the CDR3 reads TGTGCCAGCAGTGTAGGGTCCGCGGGAAGTGAGCAGTTCTTC. The full variable domain, its missing parts supplied by reference TRBV2 and TRBJ2-1, is EPEVTQTPSHQVTQMGQEVILRCVPISNHLYFYWYRQILGQKVEFLVSFYNNEISEKSEIFDDQFSVERPDGSNFTLKIRSTKLEDSAMYFCASSVGSAGSEQFFGPGTRLTVL.

The chain has TRBV29-1 and TRBJ2-1, with D possibly TRBD1 on 5 matching bases. With 4 bases removed from V and 7 bases from J, the gap between germline ends came to 8 bases. Germline CDR1 SQVTM, CDR2 ANQGSEA. The CDR3 has 11 amino acids. CDR3 residues: CSVVRVNEQFF. The CDR3 DNA is TGCAGCGTTGTCAGGGTAAATGAGCAGTTCTTC.

This clone is a singleton in its sample. The CDR3 nucleotides read TGCAGCGTTTCGGACCCGGCCCGAGATACGCAGTATTTT. As protein: CSVSDPARDTQYF. This chain connects TRBV29-1 to TRBJ2-3; no firm D call. V was pared by 5 bases and J by 5 bases, with 14 bases between. This CDR3 has 13 amino acids. The germline gives CDR1 SQVTM, CDR2 ANQGSEA.

The chain joins TRBV7-9 to TRBJ2-1; D gene ambiguous. V lost 3 bases and J lost 0, with 15 bases in between. The CDR3 is 17 residues long. Germline CDR1 reads SEHNR; CDR2 reads FQNEAQ (reference sequence). In DNA, the CDR3 is TGTGCCAGCAGCTTTCCTTTTGACCAGAGCTCCTACAATGAGCAGTTCTTC. This sequence encodes CASSFPFDQSSYNEQFF.

V usage is TRBV10-2 and J usage is TRBJ2-1; 8 bases line up with TRBD2. This CDR3 region has 12 residues. V lost 8 bases to trimming and J lost 7 bases; unmatched junction nucleotides: 4. The germline CDR1 and CDR2 sequences are WSHSY and SAAADI. CDR3 nucleotides: TGCGCCAGCCGAGCGGGAGCAAATGAGCAGTTCTTC. Amino acids: CASRAGANEQFF.

The J gene is TRBJ1-5, the V gene TRBV5-1; D may be TRBD1 (5 bases). The germline V and J ends were trimmed by 3 bases and 2 bases, with 9 bases remaining between them. Germline V gene lookup returns CDR1 SGHRS and CDR2 YFSETQ. CDR3 length: 14 residues. This CDR3 is CASSSQGGNQPQHF. DNA for the CDR3: TGCGCCAGCAGCTCCCAGGGAGGCAATCAGCCCCAGCATTTT.

J is TRBJ2-2 and V is TRBV6-6; possibly TRBD2 for D (5 bases). The CDR3 sequence is 14 residues long. Per the germline V gene, CDR1 is MNHNY and CDR2 is SVGAGI (reference sequence). V lost 0 bases, J lost 5 bases, and 7 bases lay in between. The CDR3 sequence is CASSYSSGTGELFF. The CDR3 DNA sequence: TGTGCCAGCAGTTACTCGTCGGGGACCGGGGAGCTGTTTTTT.

The rearrangement joins TRBV5-1 to TRBJ1-1, with a tentative D call TRBD1 (6 bases). CDR1 and CDR2 (germline): SGHRS, YFSETQ. The CDR3 is 14 amino acids. The V end lost 0 bases, the J end lost 7 bases, and 13 bases lay between the germline ends. Written as DNA, the CDR3 is TGCGCCAGCAGCTTGGGGGCAGGGGTTGGTGAAGCTTTCTTT. This codes for CASSLGAGVGEAFF.

The V and J genes are TRBV4-1 and TRBJ2-3; 9 bases match TRBD2. The germline CDR1 and CDR2 sequences are MGHRA and YSYEKL. Unmatched junction bases numbered 10, after V lost 1 base and J lost 2 bases. This CDR3 spans 18 amino acids. In nucleotides, the CDR3 is TGCGCCAGCAGCCAAGTGGGCGCGAGCGGGGGGTACACAGATACGCAGTATTTT. It is translated as CASSQVGASGGYTDTQYF.

The V gene is TRBV2, the J gene TRBJ1-2; possibly TRBD1 for D (6 bases). The CDR3 has 13 amino acids. The germline gives CDR1 SNHLY, CDR2 FYNNEI. The V end lost 2 bases, the J end lost 6 bases, and 10 bases lay between the germline ends. This CDR3 reads CASSERGAHGYTF. In DNA form, the CDR3 reads TGTGCCAGCAGTGAACGGGGGGCGCATGGCTACACCTTC.

This clone was found once. The V call is TRBV5-1, the J call TRBJ1-1, with D unresolved. This CDR3 has 16 residues. The ends were cut back, 7 bases at V and 2 bases at J, with 21 bases in the middle. Per germline, CDR1 SGHRS and CDR2 YFSETQ. CDR3 sequence reads: CASRTDPGNLNTEAFF. For the CDR3, the DNA is TGCGCCAGCCGAACTGACCCGGGGAATCTTAACACTGAAGCTTTCTTT.

The genes are TRBV28 and TRBJ1-2, with 9 bases lining up with TRBD1. The CDR3 totals 16 residues. Per the germline V gene, CDR1 is MDHEN and CDR2 is SYDVKM. V lost 4 bases to trimming and J lost 5 bases; unmatched junction nucleotides: 11. In nucleotides, the CDR3 is TGTGCCAGCAGTTCCTCTCTCGCCGGGACAGGGTATGGCTACACCTTC. This encodes CASSSSLAGTGYGYTF.

This chain uses TRBV5-4 with TRBJ2-2, with TRBD2 identical over 7 bases. V lost 3 bases and J lost 0; bases outside the gene matches: 11. Germline CDR1 is SGHNT and CDR2 is YYREEE (reference sequence). CDR3 size: 18 residues. CDR3 sequence reads: CASSSETSPIPNTGELFF. The CDR3 nucleotides are TGTGCCAGCAGCTCCGAGACTAGCCCGATACCGAACACCGGGGAGCTGTTTTTT.

The chain joins TRBV18 to TRBJ2-1, with D maybe TRBD1 (5 bases). CDR1 KGHSH and CDR2 LQKENI come from the germline V gene. Trimming removed 2 bases at V and 8 bases at J, with 19 bases between. The CDR3 consists of 16 residues. CDR3 region: CASSPWQGLLEDEQFF. The CDR3 DNA reads TGTGCCAGCTCACCATGGCAGGGCTTATTGGAAGATGAGCAGTTCTTC.

The gene calls are TRBV6-1 and TRBJ2-1, with 12 bases matching TRBD2. The CDR3 runs 16 residues. Germline CDR1 is MNHNS and CDR2 is SASEGT. Trimming removed 3 bases from V and 9 bases from J; junction bases left unmatched: 9. The CDR3 DNA follows: TGTGCCAGCAGTGAGAGACTAGCGGGAGTATTTCTTGAGCAGTTCTTC. Amino acid sequence: CASSERLAGVFLEQFF.

The rearrangement links TRBV5-6 to TRBJ1-2, with D maybe TRBD1 (5 bases). Germline CDR1 and CDR2: SGHDT and YYEEEE. Deletions cut 0 bases from V and 8 bases from J, with 14 bases between. The CDR3 length is 14 residues. The CDR3 region is CASSLDKGHGGYTF. DNA of the CDR3: TGTGCCAGCAGCTTGGACAAGGGGCACGGAGGCTACACCTTC.

The V gene is TRBV7-2, the J gene TRBJ2-5; 15 bases match TRBD2. This CDR3 comprises 19 residues. The J segment lost 5 bases and the V segment lost 4 bases, leaving 14 bases of the junction unmatched. The germline V gene has CDR1 SGHTA and CDR2 FQGNSA. CDR3: CASSSTGTSGRLRPETQYF. In DNA form, the CDR3 reads TGTGCCAGCAGCTCAACCGGGACTAGCGGGAGGTTACGGCCTGAGACCCAGTACTTC.

CDR3 in amino acids: CASDRDNEKLFF. CDR3 DNA: TGTGCCAGCGACAGGGATAATGAAAAACTGTTTTTT. The V gene is TRBV5-5, the J gene TRBJ1-4; 7 nucleotides align to TRBD1. J gave up 4 bases and V 7 bases, and 1 base lay outside the gene matches. In germline, CDR1 is SGHKS, CDR2 YYEKEE (reference sequence). The CDR3 has 12 residues.